This TCR beta chain originates from a study of blood T cells in healthy people across ages. Study information: Through template switching, about one barcoded beta molecule was captured per two T cells, as measured in model experiments.

This clonotype was seen only a few times. At one of its ends the junction is not consistent with the germline gene, which may arise from a read error. Primers used in a second PCR of about 6 to 11 cycles were a sample-barcoded 5' primer and a J-beta primer mix. Every cDNA molecule bore a tag from a template-switch adaptor containing 12 random nucleotides. From the 5' RACE reads, TCRdb called clonotypes with MiXCR, one entry per CDR3 protein. The sample consists of roughly 680,000 distinct CDR3 sequences, 52% of them appearing once. Germline CDR1 is SEHNR and CDR2 is FQNEAQ (reference sequence). The CDR3 has 15 amino acids.

The source of this sequence is a woman aged 80 or over in good health. Sequenced sample: blood. The chain has TRBV7-9 and TRBJ2-1; D may be TRBD1 or TRBD2 (6 bases each). In nucleotides, the CDR3 is TGTGCCAGCAGCGGAGAGGGGGGATCGTACAATGAGCGGTTCTTC. It is translated as CASSGEGGSYNERFF.